The TCR beta chain under discussion was sequenced for a study of OX40 agonist ivuxolimab in advanced cancers. Concerning this clone itself: Its antigen is not known.

Produced via immunoSEQ multiplex PCR; TCRdb's table is partial and in-frame only. The sample consists of over 50,000 clones, approximately 91% of them appearing once. Whole-study findings and limits: What antigens the expanded peripheral T cells recognized was never established.

This CDR3 contains 14 residues. Germline-derived CDR1 and CDR2 are SGHNT and YENEEA. V lost 4 bases and J lost 7, with 14 bases in between. The chain links TRBV11-3 to TRBJ2-1, with no clear D. Sequenced here: CD4+ or CD8+ T cells sorted from blood, sampled in a trial of the OX40 agonist ivuxolimab. This clonotype was sampled from an adult with an advanced solid tumor such as melanoma, head and neck, liver or kidney cancer. CDR3 in DNA: TGTGCCAGCAGCTCGGGCCATTTGGGGAATGAGCAGTTCTTC. It is translated as CASSSGHLGNEQFF.